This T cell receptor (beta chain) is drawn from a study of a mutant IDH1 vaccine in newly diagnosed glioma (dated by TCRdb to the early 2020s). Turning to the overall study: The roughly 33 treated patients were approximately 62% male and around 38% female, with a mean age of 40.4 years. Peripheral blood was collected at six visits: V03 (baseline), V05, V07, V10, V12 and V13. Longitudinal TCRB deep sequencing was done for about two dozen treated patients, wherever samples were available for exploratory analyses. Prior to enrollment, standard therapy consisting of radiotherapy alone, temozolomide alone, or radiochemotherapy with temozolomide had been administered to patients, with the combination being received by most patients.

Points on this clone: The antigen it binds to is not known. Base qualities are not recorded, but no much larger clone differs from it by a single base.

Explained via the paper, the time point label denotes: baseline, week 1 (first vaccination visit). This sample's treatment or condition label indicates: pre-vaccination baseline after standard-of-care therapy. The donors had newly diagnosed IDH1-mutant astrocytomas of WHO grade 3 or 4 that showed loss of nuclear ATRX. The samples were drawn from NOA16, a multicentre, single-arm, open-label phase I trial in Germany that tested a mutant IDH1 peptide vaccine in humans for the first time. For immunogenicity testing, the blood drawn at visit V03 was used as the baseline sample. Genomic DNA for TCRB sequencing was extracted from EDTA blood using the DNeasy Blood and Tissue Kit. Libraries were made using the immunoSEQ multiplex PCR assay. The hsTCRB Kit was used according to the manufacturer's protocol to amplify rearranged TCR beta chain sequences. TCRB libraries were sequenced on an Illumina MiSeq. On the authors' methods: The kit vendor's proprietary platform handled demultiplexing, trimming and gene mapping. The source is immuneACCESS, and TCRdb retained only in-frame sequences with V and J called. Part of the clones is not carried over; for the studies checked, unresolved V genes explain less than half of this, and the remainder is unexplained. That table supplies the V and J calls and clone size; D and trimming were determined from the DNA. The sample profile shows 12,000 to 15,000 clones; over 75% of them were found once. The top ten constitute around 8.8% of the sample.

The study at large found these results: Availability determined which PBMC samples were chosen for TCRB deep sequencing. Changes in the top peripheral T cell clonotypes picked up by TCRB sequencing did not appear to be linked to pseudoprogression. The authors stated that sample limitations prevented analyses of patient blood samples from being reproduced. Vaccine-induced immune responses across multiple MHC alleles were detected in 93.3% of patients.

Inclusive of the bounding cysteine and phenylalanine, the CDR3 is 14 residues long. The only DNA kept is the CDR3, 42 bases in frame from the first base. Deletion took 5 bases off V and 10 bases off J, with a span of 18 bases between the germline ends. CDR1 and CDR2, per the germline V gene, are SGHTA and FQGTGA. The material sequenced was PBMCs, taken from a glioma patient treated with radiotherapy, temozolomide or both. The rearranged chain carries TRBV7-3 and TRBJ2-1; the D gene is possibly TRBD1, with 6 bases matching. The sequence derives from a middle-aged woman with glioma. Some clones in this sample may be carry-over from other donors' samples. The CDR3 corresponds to CASSGSTGSGEQFF. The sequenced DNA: TGTGCCAGCAGCGGATCTACAGGGTCAGGCGAGCAGTTCTTC. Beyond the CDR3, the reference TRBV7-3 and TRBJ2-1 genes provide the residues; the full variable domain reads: GAGVSQTPSNKVTEKGKYVELRCDPISGHTALYWYRQSLGQGPEFLIYFQGTGAADDSGLPNDRFFAVRPEGSVSTLKIQRTERGDSAVYLCASSGSTGSGEQFFGPGTRLTVL.